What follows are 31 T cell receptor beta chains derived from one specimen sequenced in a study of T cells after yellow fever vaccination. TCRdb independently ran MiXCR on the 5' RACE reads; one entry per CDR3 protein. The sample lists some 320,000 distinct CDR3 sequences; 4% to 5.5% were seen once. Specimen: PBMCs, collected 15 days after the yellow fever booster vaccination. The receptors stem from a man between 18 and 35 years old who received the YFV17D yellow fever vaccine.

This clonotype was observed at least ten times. Written as DNA, the CDR3 is TGCGCCAGCAGCTTGGATCAGCGGGGGGGTGCCTACAATGAGCAGTTCTTC. The encoded protein is CASSLDQRGGAYNEQFF. The genes are TRBV5-1 and TRBJ2-1; 10 bases match TRBD2. After removal of 0 bases from V and 2 bases from J, the junction contained 5 bases not matched to a gene. The CDR3 consists of 17 residues. The germline V gene has CDR1 SGHRS and CDR2 YFSETQ.

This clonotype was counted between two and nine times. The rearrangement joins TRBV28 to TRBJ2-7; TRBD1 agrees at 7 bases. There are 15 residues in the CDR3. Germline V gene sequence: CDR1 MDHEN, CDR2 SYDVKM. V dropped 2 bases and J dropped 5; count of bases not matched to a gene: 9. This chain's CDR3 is CASSLGSQGTHEQYV. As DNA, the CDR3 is TGTGCCAGCAGTTTAGGTTCACAGGGGACCCACGAGCAGTACGTC.

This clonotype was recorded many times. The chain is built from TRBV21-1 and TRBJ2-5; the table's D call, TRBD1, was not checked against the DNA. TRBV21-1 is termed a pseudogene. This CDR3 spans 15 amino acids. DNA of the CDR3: TGTGCCAGCAGCAAAGGAACCCGGACCCAAGAGACCCAGTACTTC. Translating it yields CASSKGTRTQETQYF.

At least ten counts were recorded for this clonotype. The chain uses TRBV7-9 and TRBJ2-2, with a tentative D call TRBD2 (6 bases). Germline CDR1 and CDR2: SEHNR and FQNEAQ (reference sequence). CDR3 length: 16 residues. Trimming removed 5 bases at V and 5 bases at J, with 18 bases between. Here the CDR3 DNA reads TGTGCCAGCAGCAGACCATCGGGGGTTGAGACCGGGGAGCTGTTTTTT. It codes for CASSRPSGVETGELFF.

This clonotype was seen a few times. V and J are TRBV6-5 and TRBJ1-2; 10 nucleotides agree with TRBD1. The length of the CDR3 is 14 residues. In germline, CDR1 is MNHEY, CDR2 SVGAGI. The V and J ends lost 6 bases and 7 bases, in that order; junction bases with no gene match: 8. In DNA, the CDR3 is TGTGCCAGCAGCAAGACAGGGGGCGACGGTGGCTACACCTTC. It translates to CASSKTGGDGGYTF.

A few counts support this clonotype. CDR3 region: CAWSATGSTQYF. DNA of the CDR3: TGTGCCTGGAGCGCGACAGGCAGTACGCAGTATTTT. This chain links TRBV30 with TRBJ2-3; D is possibly TRBD1 (6 bases). The V end lost 3 bases, the J end lost 8 bases, and 12 bases lay between the germline ends. Germline CDR1 is GTSNPN and CDR2 is SVGIG (reference sequence). The CDR3 runs 12 residues.

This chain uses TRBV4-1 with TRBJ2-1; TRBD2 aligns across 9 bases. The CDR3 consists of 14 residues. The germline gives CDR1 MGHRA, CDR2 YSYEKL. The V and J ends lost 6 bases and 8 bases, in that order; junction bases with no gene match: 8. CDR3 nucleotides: TGCGCCAGCAGTCAGTTGGCTAGCGGGGATGAGCAGTTCTTC. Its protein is CASSQLASGDEQFF.

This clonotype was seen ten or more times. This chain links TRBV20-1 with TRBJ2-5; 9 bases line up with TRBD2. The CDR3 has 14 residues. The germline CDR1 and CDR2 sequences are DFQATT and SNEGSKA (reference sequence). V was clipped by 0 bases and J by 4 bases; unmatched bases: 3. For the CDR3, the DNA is TGCAGTGCTAGAGATCTAGCGGGGATAGAGACCCAGTACTTC. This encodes CSARDLAGIETQYF.

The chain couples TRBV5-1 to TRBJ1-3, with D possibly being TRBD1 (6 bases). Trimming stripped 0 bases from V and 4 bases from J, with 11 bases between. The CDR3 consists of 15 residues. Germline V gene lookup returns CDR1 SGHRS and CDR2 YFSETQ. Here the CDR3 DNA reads TGCGCCAGCAGCTTGGACCCAGGGGAAGGAAACACCATATATTTT. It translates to CASSLDPGEGNTIYF.

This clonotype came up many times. The CDR3 nucleotides read TGTGCCATCAGCACGGGACAGGGAGAGCCCCAGCATTTT. It codes for CAISTGQGEPQHF. The rearrangement joins TRBV10-3 to TRBJ1-5; 9 positions agree with TRBD1. Germline CDR1 is ENHRY and CDR2 is SYGVKD. Unmatched junction bases numbered 5, after V lost 6 bases and J lost 8 bases. The length of the CDR3 is 13 residues.

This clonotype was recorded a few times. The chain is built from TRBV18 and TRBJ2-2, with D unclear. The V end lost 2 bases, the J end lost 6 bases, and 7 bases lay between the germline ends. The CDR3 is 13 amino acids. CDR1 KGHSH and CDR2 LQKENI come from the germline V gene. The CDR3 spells CASSPVESGELFF. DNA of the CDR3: TGTGCCAGCTCACCAGTCGAGTCCGGGGAGCTGTTTTTT.

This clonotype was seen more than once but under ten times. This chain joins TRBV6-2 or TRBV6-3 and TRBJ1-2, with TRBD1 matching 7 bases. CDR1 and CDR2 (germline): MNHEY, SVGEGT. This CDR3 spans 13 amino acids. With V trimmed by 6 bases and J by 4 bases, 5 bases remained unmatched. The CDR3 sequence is CASRTWDSYGYTF. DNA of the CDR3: TGTGCCAGCAGAACCTGGGACAGCTATGGCTACACCTTC.

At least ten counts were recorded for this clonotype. The CDR3, as DNA: TGTGCCAGCAGCCCCCTCGACCCAACTAATGAAAAACTGTTTTTT. Protein sequence: CASSPLDPTNEKLFF. V gene TRBV6-5 combines with J gene TRBJ1-4; no clear D. There are 15 residues in the CDR3. Germline CDR1 reads MNHEY; CDR2 reads SVGAGI. V was clipped by 6 bases and J by 0 bases, with 11 bases between them.

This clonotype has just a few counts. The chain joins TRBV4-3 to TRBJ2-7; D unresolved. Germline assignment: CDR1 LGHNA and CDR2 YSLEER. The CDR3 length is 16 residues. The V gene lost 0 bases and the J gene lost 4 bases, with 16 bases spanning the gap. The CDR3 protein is CASSQDTSAYLYEQYF. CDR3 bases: TGCGCCAGCAGCCAAGATACCAGTGCTTACTTGTACGAGCAGTACTTC.

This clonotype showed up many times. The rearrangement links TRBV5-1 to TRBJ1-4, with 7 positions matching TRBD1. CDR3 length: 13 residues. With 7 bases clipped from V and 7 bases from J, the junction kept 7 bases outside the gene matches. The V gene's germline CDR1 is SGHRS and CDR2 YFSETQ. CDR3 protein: CASHGDSSEKLFF. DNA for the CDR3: TGCGCCAGCCATGGGGACAGTAGTGAAAAACTGTTTTTT.

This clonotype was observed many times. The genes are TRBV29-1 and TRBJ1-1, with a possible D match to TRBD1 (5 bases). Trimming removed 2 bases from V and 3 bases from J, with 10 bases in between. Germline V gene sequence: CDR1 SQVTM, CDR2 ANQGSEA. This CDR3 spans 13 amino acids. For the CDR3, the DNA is TGCAGCGTTGAAAGGCAGGGCGACACTGAAGCTTTCTTT. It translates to CSVERQGDTEAFF.

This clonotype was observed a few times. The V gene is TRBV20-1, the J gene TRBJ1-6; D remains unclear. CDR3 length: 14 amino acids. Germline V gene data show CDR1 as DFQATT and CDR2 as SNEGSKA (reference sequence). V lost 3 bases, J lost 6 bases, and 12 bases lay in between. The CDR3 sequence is CSARAGGPNSPLHF. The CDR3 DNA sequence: TGCAGTGCTAGGGCGGGAGGGCCTAATTCACCCCTCCACTTT.

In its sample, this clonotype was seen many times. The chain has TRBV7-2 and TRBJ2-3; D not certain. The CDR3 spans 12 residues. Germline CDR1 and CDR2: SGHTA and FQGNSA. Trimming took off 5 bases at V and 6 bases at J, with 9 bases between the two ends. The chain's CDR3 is CASSPHRDTQYF. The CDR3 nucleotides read TGTGCCAGCAGCCCCCATCGGGATACGCAGTATTTT.

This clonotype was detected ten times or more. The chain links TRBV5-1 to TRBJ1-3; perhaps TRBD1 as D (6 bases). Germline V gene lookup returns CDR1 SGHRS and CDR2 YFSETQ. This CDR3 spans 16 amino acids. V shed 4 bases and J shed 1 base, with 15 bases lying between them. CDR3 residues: CASSPQGVTSGNTIYF. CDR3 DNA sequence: TGCGCCAGCAGCCCACAGGGAGTAACGTCTGGAAACACCATATATTTT.

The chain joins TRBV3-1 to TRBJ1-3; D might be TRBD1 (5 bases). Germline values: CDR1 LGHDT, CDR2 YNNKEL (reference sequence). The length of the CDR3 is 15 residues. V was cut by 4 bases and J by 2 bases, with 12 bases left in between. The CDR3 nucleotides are TGTGCCAGCAGCCCCGGCAGGGTAACTGGAAACACCATATATTTT. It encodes CASSPGRVTGNTIYF.

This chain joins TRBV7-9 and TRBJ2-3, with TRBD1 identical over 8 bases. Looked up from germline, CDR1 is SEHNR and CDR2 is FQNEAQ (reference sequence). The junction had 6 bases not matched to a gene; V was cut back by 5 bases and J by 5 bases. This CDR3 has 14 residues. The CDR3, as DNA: TGTGCCAGCAGCACTGGACAGGGCGAAGATACGCAGTATTTT. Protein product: CASSTGQGEDTQYF.

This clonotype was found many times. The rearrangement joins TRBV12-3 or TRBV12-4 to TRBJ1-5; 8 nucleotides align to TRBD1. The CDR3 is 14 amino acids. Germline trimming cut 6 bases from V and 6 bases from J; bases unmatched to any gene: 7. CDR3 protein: CASSQDREGQPQHF. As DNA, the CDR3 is TGTGCCAGCAGCCAGGACAGGGAGGGTCAGCCCCAGCATTTT.

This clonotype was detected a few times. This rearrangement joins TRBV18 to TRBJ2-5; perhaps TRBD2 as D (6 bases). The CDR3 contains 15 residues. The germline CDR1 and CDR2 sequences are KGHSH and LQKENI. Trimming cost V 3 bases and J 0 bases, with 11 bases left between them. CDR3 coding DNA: TGTGCCAGCTCACCGGGGCCGGGGGACCAAGAGACCCAGTACTTC. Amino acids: CASSPGPGDQETQYF.

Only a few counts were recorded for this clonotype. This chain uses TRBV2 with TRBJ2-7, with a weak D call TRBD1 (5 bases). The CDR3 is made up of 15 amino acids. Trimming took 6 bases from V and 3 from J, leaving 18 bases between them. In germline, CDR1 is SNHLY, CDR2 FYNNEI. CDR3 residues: CASSATGAQIYEQYF. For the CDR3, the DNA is TGTGCCAGCAGCGCTACTGGGGCTCAGATCTACGAGCAGTACTTC.

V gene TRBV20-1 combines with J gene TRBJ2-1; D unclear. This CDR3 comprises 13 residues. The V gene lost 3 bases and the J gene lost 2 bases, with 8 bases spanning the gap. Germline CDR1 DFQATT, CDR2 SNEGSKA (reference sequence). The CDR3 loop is CSASTVTYNEQFF. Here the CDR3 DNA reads TGCAGTGCTAGTACGGTAACCTACAATGAGCAGTTCTTC.

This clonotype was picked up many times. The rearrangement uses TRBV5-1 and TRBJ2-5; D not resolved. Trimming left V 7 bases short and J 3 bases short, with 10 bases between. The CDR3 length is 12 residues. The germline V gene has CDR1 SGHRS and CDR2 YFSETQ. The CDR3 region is CASPYIEETQYF. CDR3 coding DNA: TGCGCCAGCCCCTATATTGAAGAGACCCAGTACTTC.

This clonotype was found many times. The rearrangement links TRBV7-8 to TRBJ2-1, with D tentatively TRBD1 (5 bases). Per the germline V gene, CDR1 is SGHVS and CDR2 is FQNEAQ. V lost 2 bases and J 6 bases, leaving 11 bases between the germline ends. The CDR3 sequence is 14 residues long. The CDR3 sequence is CASSLSGNSNEQFF. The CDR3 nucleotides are TGTGCCAGCAGCTTATCAGGGAACAGCAATGAGCAGTTCTTC.

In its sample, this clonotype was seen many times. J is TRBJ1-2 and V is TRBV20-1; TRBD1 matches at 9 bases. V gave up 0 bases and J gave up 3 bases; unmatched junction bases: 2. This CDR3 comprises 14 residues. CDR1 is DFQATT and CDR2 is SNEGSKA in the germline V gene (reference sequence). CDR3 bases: TGCAGTGCTAGAGATCGGGACAGGGACTATGGCTACACCTTC. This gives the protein CSARDRDRDYGYTF.

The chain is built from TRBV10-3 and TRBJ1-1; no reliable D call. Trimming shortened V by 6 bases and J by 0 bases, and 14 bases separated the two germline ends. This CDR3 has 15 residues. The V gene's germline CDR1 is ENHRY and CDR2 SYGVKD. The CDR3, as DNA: TGTGCCATCAGGGATACAGAACTAATGAACACTGAAGCTTTCTTT. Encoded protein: CAIRDTELMNTEAFF.

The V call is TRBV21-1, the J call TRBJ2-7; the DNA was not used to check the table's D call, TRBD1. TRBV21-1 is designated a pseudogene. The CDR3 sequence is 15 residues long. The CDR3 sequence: CASSRADRGPYEQYV. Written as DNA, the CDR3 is TGTGCCAGCAGCAGAGCCGACAGGGGGCCCTACGAGCAGTACGTC.

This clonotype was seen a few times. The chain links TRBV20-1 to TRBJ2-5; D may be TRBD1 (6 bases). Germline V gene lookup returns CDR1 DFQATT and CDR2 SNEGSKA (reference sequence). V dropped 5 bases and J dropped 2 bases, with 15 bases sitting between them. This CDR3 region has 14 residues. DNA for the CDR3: TGCAGTGCTCAGGACCGAAGGGGGCAAGAGACCCAGTACTTC. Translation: CSAQDRRGQETQYF.